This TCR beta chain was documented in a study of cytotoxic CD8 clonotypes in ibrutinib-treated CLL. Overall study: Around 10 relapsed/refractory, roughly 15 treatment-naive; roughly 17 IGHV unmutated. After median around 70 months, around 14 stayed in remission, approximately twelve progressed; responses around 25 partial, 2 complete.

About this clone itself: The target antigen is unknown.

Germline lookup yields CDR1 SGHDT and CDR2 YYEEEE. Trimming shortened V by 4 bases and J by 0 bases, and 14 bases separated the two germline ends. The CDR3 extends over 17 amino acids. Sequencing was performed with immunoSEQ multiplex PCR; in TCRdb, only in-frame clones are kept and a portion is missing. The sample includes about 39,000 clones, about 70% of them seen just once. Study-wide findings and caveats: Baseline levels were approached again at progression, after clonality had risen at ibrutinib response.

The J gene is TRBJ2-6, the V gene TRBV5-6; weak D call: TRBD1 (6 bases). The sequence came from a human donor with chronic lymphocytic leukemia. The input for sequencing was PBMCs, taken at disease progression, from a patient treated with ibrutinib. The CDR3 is CASSAPGQSSGANVLTF. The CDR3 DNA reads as TGTGCCAGCAGCGCTCCGGGACAAAGCTCTGGGGCCAACGTCCTGACTTTC.